The table lists the clone carrying this TCR beta chain with many counts. Its antigen is currently unknown. Per germline, CDR1 SGDLS and CDR2 YYNGEE. V dropped 3 bases and J dropped 4 bases, with 12 bases sitting between them. This CDR3 has 14 amino acids. This sample is drawn from a study of CD8+CD57+ T cells in acquired aplastic anemia. Study overall: The DNA of sorted CD4+ and CD8+ cells averaged roughly 3 ug. Findings and caveats of the study: Simpson's diversity of CD8+ cells was not significantly different in patients compared with controls. Patients and controls shared approximately 28 CD8+ CDR3 sequences.

Individuals selected for sequencing had exhibited CD8+CD57+ cell expansion on flow cytometry. Every patient was diagnosed with severe acquired aplastic anemia. The use of genomic DNA as template underpinned the TCR beta VDJ and CDR3 profiling. TCRdb re-called the reads with MiXCR, one entry per CDR3 protein. The table lists about 120,000 distinct CDR3 sequences, about 50% of them singletons. The rearrangement uses TRBV9 and TRBJ2-3; D may correspond to TRBD1 or TRBD2 (6 bases each). The material sequenced was sorted CD4+, CD8+, or CD8+CD57+ T cells (not recorded which) from PBMCs. This receptor was taken from a human donor with aplastic anemia. The CDR3 DNA is TGTGCCAGCAGCGGCCTTCGGGGGCCAGATACGCAGTATTTT. It specifies CASSGLRGPDTQYF.